The source of this T cell receptor beta chain is a study of blood T cell repertoires in COVID-19. Overall study context: The United States, Italy and Spain provided the acute and convalescent COVID-19 samples. From T cells, B-cell-depleted T cells, or PBMCs came the material, which was cDNA or gDNA.

Under the authors' procedure: Estimated nucleated cell counts came from reference gene primer amplification. The assay was immunoSEQ multiplex PCR, and TCRdb's table has in-frame clones only and misses some. Clone size and V and J calls were adopted from that table, with D and trimming inferred from the DNA. Of 200,000 to 250,000 clones listed, approximately 84% are singletons. This CDR3 has 13 amino acids. Per the germline V gene, CDR1 is MNHEY and CDR2 is SVGAGI. Trimming cost V 6 bases and J 4 bases, with 13 bases left between them. A single count supports this clone. V usage is TRBV6-5 and J usage is TRBJ2-7, with TRBD1 as a possible D gene (6 bases). Sequencing was performed on peripheral blood. This receptor was taken from a woman aged 55-69 years with acute or convalescent COVID-19. CDR3 nucleotides: TGTGCCAGCAGGGGGGCAGGAACATACGAGCAGTACTTC. It is translated as CASRGAGTYEQYF.